These 20 T cell receptor beta chains were sequenced from one sample in a study of blood T cell repertoires in COVID-19. Sequenced by immunoSEQ multiplex PCR; TCRdb stores in-frame clones only, minus some. The profile shows roughly 150,000 clones, roughly nine tenths of them singletons. Sequencing was done on a sample of peripheral blood. The origin of the receptors is a man aged 55-75 years with active or convalescent COVID-19.

In its sample, this clone was seen once. The CDR3: CASSIPLAGGSDTQYF. Written as DNA, the CDR3 is TGTGCCAGTAGTATACCCTTAGCGGGAGGATCAGATACGCAGTATTTT. The chain employs TRBV19 and TRBJ2-3; TRBD2 aligns across 10 bases. V lost 2 bases and J lost 4; bases outside the gene matches: 6. Germline V gives CDR1 LNHDA, CDR2 SQIVND (reference sequence). CDR3 length: 16 residues.

The chain combines TRBV11-2 with TRBJ1-6, with 8 bases identical to TRBD1. Germline CDR1 and CDR2: SGHAT and FQNNGV. Losses at the gene ends were 5 bases for V and 0 bases for J; bases not matched to a gene: 12. The CDR3 length is 19 residues. The CDR3 sequence is CASSPRTGILSSYNSPLHF. In nucleotides, the CDR3 is TGTGCCAGCAGCCCTCGGACAGGGATACTCAGCTCCTATAATTCACCCCTCCACTTT. The complete variable domain, with remaining parts taken from reference TRBV11-2 and TRBJ1-6, reads EAGVAQSPRYKIIEKRQSVAFWCNPISGHATLYWYQQILGQGPKLLIQFQNNGVVDDSQLPKDRFSAERLKGVDSTLKIQPAKLEDSAVYLCASSPRTGILSSYNSPLHFGNGTRLTVT.

The chain links TRBV27 to TRBJ1-1, with a weak D call TRBD1 (5 bases). The V end lost 2 bases, the J end lost 6 bases, and 7 bases lay between the germline ends. This CDR3 contains 12 residues. Per the germline V gene, CDR1 is MNHEY and CDR2 is SMNVEV (reference sequence). The CDR3 region is CASSLPGPEAFF. CDR3 coding DNA: TGTGCCAGCAGTTTACCAGGGCCTGAAGCTTTCTTT.

CDR3 in DNA: TGTGCCAGCAGGAACAGGGGGCGAATTAATGAAAAACTGTTTTTT. It is translated as CASRNRGRINEKLFF. The V gene is TRBV6-5, the J gene TRBJ1-4; 9 bases map to TRBD1. Trimming removed 6 bases from V and 4 bases from J; junction bases left unmatched: 6. Germline values: CDR1 MNHEY, CDR2 SVGAGI. CDR3 length: 15 residues.

The V gene is TRBV9, the J gene TRBJ2-7; D is possibly TRBD2 (6 bases). The CDR3 length is 16 residues. The V and J ends lost 0 bases and 2 bases respectively, with 15 bases between them. The germline gives CDR1 SGDLS, CDR2 YYNGEE. CDR3 in DNA: TGTGCCAGCAGCGTAGGAGGCACGGGAGTTCCCTACGAGCAGTACTTC. This translates into CASSVGGTGVPYEQYF. Variable domain in full (rest from reference TRBV9 and TRBJ2-7): DSGVTQTPKHLITATGQRVTLRCSPRSGDLSVYWYQQSLDQGLQFLIQYYNGEERAKGNILERFSAQQFPDLHSELNLSSLELGDSALYFCASSVGGTGVPYEQYFGPGTRLTVT.

V usage is TRBV19 and J usage is TRBJ2-4, with D perhaps TRBD2 (5 bases). Trimming removed 4 bases at V and 8 bases at J, with 12 bases between. The CDR3 covers 13 residues. CDR1 and CDR2 from the germline V gene are LNHDA and SQIVND (reference sequence). Here the CDR3 reads CASSTWRMDIQYF. As DNA, the CDR3 is TGTGCCAGTAGTACTTGGAGGATGGACATTCAGTACTTC.

The V call is TRBV30, the J call TRBJ1-2; D uncertain. The germline V gene encodes CDR1 GTSNPN and CDR2 SVGIG (reference sequence). The CDR3 is 13 residues long. V lost 5 bases and J lost 6, with 16 bases in between. The CDR3 is CAWGDAGPHGYTF. CDR3 bases: TGTGCCTGGGGCGACGCAGGCCCTCATGGCTACACCTTC.

V is TRBV28 and J is TRBJ1-2, with 7 nucleotides matching TRBD1. This CDR3 region has 14 residues. The germline CDR1 and CDR2 sequences are MDHEN and SYDVKM. After removal of 6 bases from V and 6 bases from J, the junction contained 10 bases not matched to a gene. The DNA for the CDR3 is TGTGCCAGCAGGTATAACAGGGGAACACATGGCTACACCTTC. Amino acid sequence: CASRYNRGTHGYTF.

This chain connects TRBV6-5 to TRBJ2-7, with D unclear. The CDR3 length is 15 residues. The V end was cut by 2 bases, the J end by 0 bases, with 11 bases between. From germline, CDR1 is MNHEY and CDR2 SVGAGI. The CDR3: CASSYGYSNSYEQYF. The CDR3 DNA follows: TGTGCCAGCAGTTACGGTTACTCGAACTCCTACGAGCAGTACTTC.

This clone occurred a few times. This sequence joins TRBV7-2 and TRBJ1-5; tentatively, D is TRBD1 (5 bases). The CDR3 sequence is 13 residues long. V shed 5 bases and J shed 4 bases, with 9 bases lying between them. Germline V gene sequence: CDR1 SGHTA, CDR2 FQGNSA. The CDR3 nucleotides are TGTGCCAGCAGCACCCCAGGGAATCAGCCCCAGCATTTT. Translated, it gives CASSTPGNQPQHF.

This clone was detected only a few times. This chain connects TRBV6-5 to TRBJ1-6; D is uncertain. Germline V gives CDR1 MNHEY, CDR2 SVGAGI. This CDR3 has 13 residues. V was trimmed by 0 bases and J by 8 bases, leaving 5 bases between them. CDR3 region: CASSYSRDSPLHF. In DNA form, the CDR3 reads TGTGCCAGCAGTTACTCGAGGGATTCACCCCTCCACTTT.

CDR3 amino acids: CAITDKTSNTEAFF. CDR3 in DNA: TGTGCCATCACTGATAAAACATCCAACACTGAAGCTTTCTTT. The chain is built from TRBV10-3 and TRBJ1-1; D unclear. The CDR3 consists of 14 residues. Germline V gene data show CDR1 as ENHRY and CDR2 as SYGVKD. The V and J ends lost 7 bases and 2 bases respectively, with 14 bases between them.

The V gene is TRBV3-1 (or the pseudogene TRBV3-2), the J gene TRBJ2-1; 15 bases line up with TRBD2. The CDR3 length is 18 residues. Germline CDR1 LGHDT, CDR2 YNNKEL (reference sequence). V dropped 4 bases and J dropped 9; count of bases not matched to a gene: 13. The CDR3 here is CASSRTGTSGRWGVEQFF. CDR3 nucleotides: TGTGCCAGCAGCCGGACAGGGACTAGCGGGAGGTGGGGGGTTGAGCAGTTCTTC.

V gene TRBV7-2 combines with J gene TRBJ2-3, with 7 positions matching TRBD2. The CDR3 length is 15 residues. The V gene end was trimmed by 6 bases and the J gene end by 4 bases; junction bases not matched to a gene: 10. Germline assignment: CDR1 SGHTA and CDR2 FQGNSA. The CDR3 sequence: CASRRWSSGPDTQYF. CDR3 nucleotides: TGTGCCAGCAGACGTTGGTCTAGCGGACCAGATACGCAGTATTTT.

The V and J genes are TRBV18 and TRBJ1-2, with 8 bases fitting TRBD1. Per germline, CDR1 KGHSH and CDR2 LQKENI. V gave up 3 bases and J gave up 3 bases; unmatched junction bases: 6. The CDR3 consists of 15 residues. The CDR3 DNA reads as TGTGCCAGCTCACCCTCAGGGGGCGCTGACTATGGCTACACCTTC. This gives the protein CASSPSGGADYGYTF.

The chain has TRBV19 and TRBJ1-5; no clear D gene. Trimming left V 4 bases short and J 4 bases short, with 8 bases between. This CDR3 region has 13 residues. Germline V gene sequence: CDR1 LNHDA, CDR2 SQIVND (reference sequence). The CDR3: CASSTPPNQPQHF. As DNA, the CDR3 is TGTGCCAGTAGTACCCCCCCAAATCAGCCCCAGCATTTT.

V is TRBV18 and J is TRBJ2-7, with D possibly TRBD1 on 5 matching bases. V lost 3 bases, J lost 4 bases, and 19 bases lay in between. This CDR3 is 16 amino acids long. Looked up from germline, CDR1 is KGHSH and CDR2 is LQKENI. Here the CDR3 reads CASSPTGKISFYEQYF. In DNA form, the CDR3 reads TGTGCCAGCTCACCTACAGGAAAAATCTCCTTTTACGAGCAGTACTTC.

This clone came up once. The chain carries TRBV28 and TRBJ2-7; D possibly corresponds to TRBD1 (6 bases). Per the germline V gene, CDR1 is MDHEN and CDR2 is SYDVKM. Trimming stripped 6 bases from V and 4 bases from J, with 10 bases between. The CDR3 is made up of 12 amino acids. The DNA for the CDR3 is TGTGCCAGCAGGGAACAGGGTTACGAGCAGTACTTC. Amino acid sequence: CASREQGYEQYF.

This clone was observed a single time. The V gene is TRBV18, the J gene TRBJ1-1; possibly TRBD1 for D (6 bases). The CDR3 is made up of 16 amino acids. V lost 2 bases to trimming and J lost 7 bases, with 20 bases between them. CDR1 KGHSH and CDR2 LQKENI come from the germline V gene. Written as DNA, the CDR3 is TGTGCCAGCTCACCAGTAGCGGGGGCCGGAGGGATTGAAGCTTTCTTT. Its translation is CASSPVAGAGGIEAFF.

The chain couples TRBV6-2 or TRBV6-3 to TRBJ1-2; TRBD1 matches at 7 bases. This CDR3 has 13 residues. The V segment lost 6 bases and the J segment 3 bases; nucleotides outside the gene matches: 4. Germline V CDR1 and CDR2: MNHEY, SVGEGT. The CDR3 sequence: CASRPGQDYGYTF. The CDR3 DNA reads TGTGCCAGCAGACCTGGACAGGACTATGGCTACACCTTC.